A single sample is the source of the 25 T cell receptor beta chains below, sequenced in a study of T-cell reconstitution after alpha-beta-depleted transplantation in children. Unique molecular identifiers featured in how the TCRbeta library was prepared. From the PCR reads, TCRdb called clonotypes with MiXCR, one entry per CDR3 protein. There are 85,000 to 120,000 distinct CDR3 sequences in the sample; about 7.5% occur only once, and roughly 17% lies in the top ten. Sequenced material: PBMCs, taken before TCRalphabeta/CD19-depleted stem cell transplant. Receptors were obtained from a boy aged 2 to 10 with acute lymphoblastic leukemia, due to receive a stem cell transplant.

CDR3 in amino acids: CASSYQPPGRAFQETQYF. CDR3 sequence (DNA): TGTGCCAGCAGTTACCAACCGCCGGGACGGGCCTTCCAAGAGACCCAGTACTTC. The chain employs TRBV6-5 and TRBJ2-5; D possibly matches TRBD1 or TRBD2 (5 bases each). The V gene lost 2 bases and the J gene lost 1 base, with 20 bases spanning the gap. The CDR3 has 18 residues. CDR1 is MNHEY and CDR2 is SVGAGI in the germline V gene.

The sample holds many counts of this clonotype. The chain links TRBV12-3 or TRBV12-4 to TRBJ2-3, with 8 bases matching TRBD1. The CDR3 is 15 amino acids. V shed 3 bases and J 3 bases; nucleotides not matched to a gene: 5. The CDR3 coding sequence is TGTGCCAGCAGTTTCCGGGACAGGCCTACAGATACGCAGTATTTT. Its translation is CASSFRDRPTDTQYF.

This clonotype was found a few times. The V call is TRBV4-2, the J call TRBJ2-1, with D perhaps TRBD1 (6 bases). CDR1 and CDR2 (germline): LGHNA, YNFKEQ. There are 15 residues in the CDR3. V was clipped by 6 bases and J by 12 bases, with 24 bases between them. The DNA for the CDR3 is TGTGCCAGCAGGCCCCGGACAGCCGACTACGAGGCGCAGTTCTTC. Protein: CASRPRTADYEAQFF.

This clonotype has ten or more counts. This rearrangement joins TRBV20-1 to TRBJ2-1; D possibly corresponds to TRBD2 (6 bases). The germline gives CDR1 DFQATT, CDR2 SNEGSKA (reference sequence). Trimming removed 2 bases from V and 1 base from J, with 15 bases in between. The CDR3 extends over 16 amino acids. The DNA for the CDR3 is TGCAGTGCTAGACGCTGGGGGGATCTATCCTACAATGAGCAGTTCTTC. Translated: CSARRWGDLSYNEQFF.

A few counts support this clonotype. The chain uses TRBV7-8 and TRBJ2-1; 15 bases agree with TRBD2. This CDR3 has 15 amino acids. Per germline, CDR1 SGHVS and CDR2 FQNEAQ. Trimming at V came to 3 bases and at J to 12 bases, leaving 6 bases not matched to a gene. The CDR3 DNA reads TGTGCCAGCAGCTTCCCCCCGGGACTAGCGGGAGGGCAGTTCTTC. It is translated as CASSFPPGLAGGQFF.

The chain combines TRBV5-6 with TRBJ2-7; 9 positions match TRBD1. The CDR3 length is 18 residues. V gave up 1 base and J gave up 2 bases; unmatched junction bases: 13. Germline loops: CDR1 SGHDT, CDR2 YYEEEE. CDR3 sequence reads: CASSLRGQGWGLAYEQYF. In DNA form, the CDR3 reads TGTGCCAGCAGCTTGCGGGGACAGGGTTGGGGCCTGGCCTACGAGCAGTACTTC. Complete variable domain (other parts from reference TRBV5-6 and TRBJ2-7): DAGVTQSPTHLIKTRGQQVTLRCSPKSGHDTVSWYQQALGQGPQFIFQYYEEEERQRGNFPDRFSGHQFPNYSSELNVNALLLGDSALYLCASSLRGQGWGLAYEQYFGPGTRLTVT.

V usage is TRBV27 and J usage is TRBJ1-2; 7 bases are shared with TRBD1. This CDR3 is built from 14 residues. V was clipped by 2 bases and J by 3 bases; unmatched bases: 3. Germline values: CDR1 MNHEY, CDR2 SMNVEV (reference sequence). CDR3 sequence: CASSLRGRDYGYTF. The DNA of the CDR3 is TGTGCCAGCAGTTTAAGGGGGCGAGACTATGGCTACACCTTC.

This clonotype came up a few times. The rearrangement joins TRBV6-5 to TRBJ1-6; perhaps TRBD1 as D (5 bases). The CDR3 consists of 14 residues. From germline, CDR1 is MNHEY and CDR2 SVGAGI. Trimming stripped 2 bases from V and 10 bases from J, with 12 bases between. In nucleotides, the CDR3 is TGTGCCAGCAGTTACGCGGGGTCAGGGTCACCCCTCCACTTT. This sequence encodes CASSYAGSGSPLHF.

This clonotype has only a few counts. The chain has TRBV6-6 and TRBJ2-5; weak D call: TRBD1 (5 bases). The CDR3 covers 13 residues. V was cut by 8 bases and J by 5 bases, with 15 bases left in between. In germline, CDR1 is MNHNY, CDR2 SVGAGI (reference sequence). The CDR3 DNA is TGTGCCAGCGGCCAGGGTTTTGGGGAGACCCAGTACTTC. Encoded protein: CASGQGFGETQYF.

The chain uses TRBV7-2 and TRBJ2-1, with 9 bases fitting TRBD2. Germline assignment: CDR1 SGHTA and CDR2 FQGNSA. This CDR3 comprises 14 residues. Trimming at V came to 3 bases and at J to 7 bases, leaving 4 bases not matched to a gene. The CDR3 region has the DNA TGTGCCAGCAGCTTGGGACTAGCAATTAATGAGCAGTTCTTC. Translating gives CASSLGLAINEQFF.

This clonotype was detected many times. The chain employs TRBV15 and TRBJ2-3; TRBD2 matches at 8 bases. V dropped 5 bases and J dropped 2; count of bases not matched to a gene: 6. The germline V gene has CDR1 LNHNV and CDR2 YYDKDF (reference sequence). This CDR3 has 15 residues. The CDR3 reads CATSGISGVTDTQYF. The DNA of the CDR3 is TGTGCCACCAGCGGAATTAGCGGGGTCACAGATACGCAGTATTTT. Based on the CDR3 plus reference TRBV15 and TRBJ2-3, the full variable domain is DAMVIQNPRYQVTQFGKPVTLSCSQTLNHNVMYWYQQKSSQAPKLLFHYYDKDFNNEADTPDNFQSRRPNTSFCFLDIRSPGLGDTAMYLCATSGISGVTDTQYFGPGTRLTVL.

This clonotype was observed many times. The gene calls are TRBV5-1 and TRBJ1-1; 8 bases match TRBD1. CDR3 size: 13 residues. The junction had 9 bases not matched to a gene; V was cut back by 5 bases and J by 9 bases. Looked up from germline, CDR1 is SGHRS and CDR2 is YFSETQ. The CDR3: CASSGGQADKAFF. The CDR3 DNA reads TGCGCCAGCAGTGGGGGACAGGCAGATAAAGCTTTCTTT.

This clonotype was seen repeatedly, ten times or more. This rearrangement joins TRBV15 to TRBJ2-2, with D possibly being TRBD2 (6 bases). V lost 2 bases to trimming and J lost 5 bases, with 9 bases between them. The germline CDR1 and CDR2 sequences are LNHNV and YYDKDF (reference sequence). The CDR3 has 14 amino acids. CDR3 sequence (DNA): TGTGCCACCAGCAGATCAGGAGGGACCGGGGAGCTGTTTTTT. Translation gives CATSRSGGTGELFF.

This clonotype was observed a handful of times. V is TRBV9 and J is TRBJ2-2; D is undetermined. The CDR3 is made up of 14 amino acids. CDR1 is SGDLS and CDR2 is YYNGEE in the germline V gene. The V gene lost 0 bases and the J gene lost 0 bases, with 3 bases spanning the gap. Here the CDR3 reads CASSVGPNTGELFF. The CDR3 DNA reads TGTGCCAGCAGCGTAGGACCGAACACCGGGGAGCTGTTTTTT.

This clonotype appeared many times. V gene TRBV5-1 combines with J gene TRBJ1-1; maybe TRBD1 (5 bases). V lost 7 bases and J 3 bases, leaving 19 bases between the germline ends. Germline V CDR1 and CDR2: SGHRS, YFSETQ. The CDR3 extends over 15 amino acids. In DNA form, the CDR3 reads TGCGCCAGCGCCACCATTACGACAGACTACACTGAAGCTTTCTTT. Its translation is CASATITTDYTEAFF.

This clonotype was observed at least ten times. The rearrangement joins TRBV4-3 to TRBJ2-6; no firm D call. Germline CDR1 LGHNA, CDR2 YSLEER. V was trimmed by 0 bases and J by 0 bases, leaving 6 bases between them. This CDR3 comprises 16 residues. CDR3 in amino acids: CASSQEMSSGANVLTF. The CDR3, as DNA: TGCGCCAGCAGCCAAGAAATGTCCTCTGGGGCCAACGTCCTGACTTTC.

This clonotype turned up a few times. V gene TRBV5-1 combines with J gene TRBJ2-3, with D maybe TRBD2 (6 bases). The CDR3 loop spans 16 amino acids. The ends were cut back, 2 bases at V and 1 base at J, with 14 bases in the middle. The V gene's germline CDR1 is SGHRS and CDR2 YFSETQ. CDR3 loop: CASSFARGLRTDTQYF. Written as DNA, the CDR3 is TGCGCCAGCAGCTTTGCTCGGGGGTTACGCACAGATACGCAGTATTTT.

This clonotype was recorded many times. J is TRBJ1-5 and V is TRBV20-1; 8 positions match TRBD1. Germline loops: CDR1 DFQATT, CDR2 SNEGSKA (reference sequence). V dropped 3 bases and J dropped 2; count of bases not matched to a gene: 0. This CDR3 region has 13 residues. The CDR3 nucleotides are TGCAGTGCTAGGGGACAGGGCAATCAGCCCCAGCATTTT. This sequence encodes CSARGQGNQPQHF.

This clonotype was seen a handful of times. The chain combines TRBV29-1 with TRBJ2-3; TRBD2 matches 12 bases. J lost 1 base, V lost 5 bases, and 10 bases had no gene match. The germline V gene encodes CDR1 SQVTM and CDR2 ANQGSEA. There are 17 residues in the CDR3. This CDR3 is CSVSSSGGAIGTDTQYF. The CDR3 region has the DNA TGCAGCGTTTCCTCTAGCGGGGGGGCGATCGGCACAGATACGCAGTATTTT.

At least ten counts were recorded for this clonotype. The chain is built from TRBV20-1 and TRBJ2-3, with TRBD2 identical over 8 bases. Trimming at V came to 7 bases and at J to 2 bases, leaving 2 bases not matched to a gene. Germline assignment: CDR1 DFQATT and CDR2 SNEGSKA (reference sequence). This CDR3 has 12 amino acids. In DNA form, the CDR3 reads TGCAGTGTTAGCGGGATCACAGATACGCAGTATTTT. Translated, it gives CSVSGITDTQYF.

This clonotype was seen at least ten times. The CDR3 protein is CASGGMGFETQYF. CDR3 DNA: TGTGCCAGCGGGGGGATGGGGTTTGAGACCCAGTACTTC. This chain links TRBV25-1 with TRBJ2-5; D might be TRBD2 (6 bases). Germline assignment: CDR1 MGHDK and CDR2 SYGVNS. This CDR3 spans 13 amino acids. Deletions cut 8 bases from V and 5 bases from J, with 15 bases between.

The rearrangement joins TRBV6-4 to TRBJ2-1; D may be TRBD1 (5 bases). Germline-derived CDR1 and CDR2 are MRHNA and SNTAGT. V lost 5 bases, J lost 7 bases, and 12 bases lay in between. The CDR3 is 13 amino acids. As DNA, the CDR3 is TGTGCCAGCAGTCTGACAGAGAAGAATGAGCAGTTCTTC. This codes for CASSLTEKNEQFF.

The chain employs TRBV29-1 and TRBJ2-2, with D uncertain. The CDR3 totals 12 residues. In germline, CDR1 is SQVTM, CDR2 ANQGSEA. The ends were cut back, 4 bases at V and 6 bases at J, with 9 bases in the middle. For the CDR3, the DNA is TGCAGCGTTGTTTTATCGGCCGGGGAGCTGTTTTTT. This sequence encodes CSVVLSAGELFF.

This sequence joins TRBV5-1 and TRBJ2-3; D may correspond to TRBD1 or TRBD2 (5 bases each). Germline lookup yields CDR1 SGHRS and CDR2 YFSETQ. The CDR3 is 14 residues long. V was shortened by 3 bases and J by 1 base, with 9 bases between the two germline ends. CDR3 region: CASSWGPGTDTQYF. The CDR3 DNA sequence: TGCGCCAGCAGCTGGGGACCAGGCACAGATACGCAGTATTTT.

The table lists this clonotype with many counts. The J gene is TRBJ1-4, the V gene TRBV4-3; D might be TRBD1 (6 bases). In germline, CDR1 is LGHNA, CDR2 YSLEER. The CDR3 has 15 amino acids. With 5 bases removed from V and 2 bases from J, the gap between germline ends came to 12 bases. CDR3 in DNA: TGCGCCAGCAGCAACAGGGCAGCTACTAATGAAAAACTGTTTTTT. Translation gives CASSNRAATNEKLFF.